Following are 11 T cell receptor beta chains from one sample sequenced in a study of neurological immune-mediated disorders. TCRdb analysed the 5' RACE reads with MiXCR anew, one entry per CDR3 protein. The sample has 20,000 to 25,000 distinct CDR3 sequences, around 6.2% seen once; the top ten hold about 48%. Source material: CD8+ T cells from blood. Source of these receptors: a man between 18 and 29 years old in good health.

This clonotype was observed at least ten times. V usage is TRBV29-1 and J usage is TRBJ2-7; D is uncertain. Deletions cut 0 bases from V and 2 bases from J, with 8 bases between. Germline values: CDR1 SQVTM, CDR2 ANQGSEA. CDR3 size: 13 residues. The CDR3 sequence is CSVEDSRAYEQYF. Here the CDR3 DNA reads TGCAGCGTTGAAGATAGCAGAGCCTACGAGCAGTACTTC.

The gene calls are TRBV27 and TRBJ2-7; unclear D gene. The length of the CDR3 is 14 residues. V lost 6 bases to trimming and J lost 0 bases, with 12 bases between them. CDR1 is MNHEY, CDR2 SMNVEV, per germline (reference sequence). The CDR3 coding sequence is TGTGCCAGCAGCCCCCGGCTTAGCTCCTACGAGCAGTACTTC. Translation gives CASSPRLSSYEQYF.

This clonotype came up many times. The CDR3 DNA follows: TGTGCCAGCAGCCAAGTAGGGGAGGCGAACTATGGCTACACCTTC. Residues: CASSQVGEANYGYTF. The rearrangement links TRBV4-2 to TRBJ1-2; possible D gene TRBD1, 5 bases. The germline V gene has CDR1 LGHNA and CDR2 YNFKEQ. Trimming stripped 1 base from V and 2 bases from J, with 11 bases between. This CDR3 comprises 15 residues.

This clonotype showed up many times. The chain employs TRBV4-1 and TRBJ2-1, with unresolved D. The CDR3 has 13 amino acids. Trimming shortened V by 0 bases and J by 10 bases, and 10 bases separated the two germline ends. The V gene's germline CDR1 is MGHRA and CDR2 YSYEKL. The CDR3 DNA reads as TGCGCCAGCAGCCAAGACCTGGTGTGGGAGCAGTTCTTC. Translation: CASSQDLVWEQFF.

This clonotype was seen at least ten times. V is TRBV5-8 and J is TRBJ2-2; the D gene is possibly TRBD1 (5 bases). The V end lost 1 base, the J end lost 4 bases, and 11 bases lay between the germline ends. The CDR3 spans 15 residues. Germline V gives CDR1 SGHTS, CDR2 YDEGEE. The chain's CDR3 is CASSLFWGRTGELFF. In nucleotides, the CDR3 is TGTGCCAGCAGCTTGTTCTGGGGCCGCACCGGGGAGCTGTTTTTT.

This clonotype occurred many times. The V call is TRBV9, the J call TRBJ2-3; D tentatively reads TRBD1 or TRBD2 (5 bases each). V lost 0 bases and J lost 2, with 10 bases in between. This CDR3 comprises 15 residues. The germline V gene encodes CDR1 SGDLS and CDR2 YYNGEE. For the CDR3, the DNA is TGTGCCAGCAGCGTAGGGACGGGGCCCACAGATACGCAGTATTTT. Amino acids: CASSVGTGPTDTQYF.

There are a few counts of this clonotype. The chain joins TRBV27 to TRBJ1-5; 7 bases are shared with TRBD1. CDR3 length equals 15 residues. V shed 2 bases and J 2 bases; nucleotides not matched to a gene: 3. Germline assignment: CDR1 MNHEY and CDR2 SMNVEV (reference sequence). The CDR3 here is CASSLQGVGNQPQHF. The CDR3 DNA is TGTGCCAGCAGTTTACAGGGGGTCGGCAATCAGCCCCAGCATTTT.

This clonotype was picked up many times. The genes are TRBV6-5 and TRBJ2-7, with D perhaps TRBD1 or TRBD2 (5 bases each). CDR3 length: 14 amino acids. V lost 5 bases and J 3 bases, leaving 14 bases between the germline ends. Germline CDR1 MNHEY, CDR2 SVGAGI. The CDR3 coding sequence is TGTGCCAGCAGTCCCGGGACCAACTACTACGAGCAGTACTTC. It codes for CASSPGTNYYEQYF.

This clonotype appeared many times. This rearrangement joins TRBV4-1 to TRBJ1-6; D unclear. With 0 bases removed from V and 9 bases from J, the gap between germline ends came to 12 bases. This CDR3 is 15 amino acids long. CDR1 and CDR2 from the germline V gene are MGHRA and YSYEKL. The CDR3 here is CASSQDKFGSSPLHF. The CDR3 DNA reads TGCGCCAGCAGCCAAGATAAGTTTGGGAGTTCACCCCTCCACTTT.

This clonotype was recorded at least ten times. The chain couples TRBV10-3 to TRBJ1-5, with 7 bases lining up with TRBD1. Per the germline V gene, CDR1 is ENHRY and CDR2 is SYGVKD. V lost 4 bases to trimming and J lost 6 bases; unmatched junction nucleotides: 9. The CDR3 has 15 residues. DNA for the CDR3: TGTGCCATCAGTGTCGCCCAGGGGGATGTTCAGCCCCAGCATTTT. This translates into CAISVAQGDVQPQHF.

This clonotype was counted between two and nine times. The chain is built from TRBV4-2 and TRBJ2-7, with 9 bases lining up with TRBD1. The germline CDR1 and CDR2 sequences are LGHNA and YNFKEQ. The CDR3 loop spans 17 amino acids. V was clipped by 4 bases and J by 4 bases; unmatched bases: 14. The CDR3 DNA sequence: TGTGCCAGCAGCCCAAGAGCGGCGGGACAGGGTTTTTACGAGCAGTACTTC. Protein: CASSPRAAGQGFYEQYF.